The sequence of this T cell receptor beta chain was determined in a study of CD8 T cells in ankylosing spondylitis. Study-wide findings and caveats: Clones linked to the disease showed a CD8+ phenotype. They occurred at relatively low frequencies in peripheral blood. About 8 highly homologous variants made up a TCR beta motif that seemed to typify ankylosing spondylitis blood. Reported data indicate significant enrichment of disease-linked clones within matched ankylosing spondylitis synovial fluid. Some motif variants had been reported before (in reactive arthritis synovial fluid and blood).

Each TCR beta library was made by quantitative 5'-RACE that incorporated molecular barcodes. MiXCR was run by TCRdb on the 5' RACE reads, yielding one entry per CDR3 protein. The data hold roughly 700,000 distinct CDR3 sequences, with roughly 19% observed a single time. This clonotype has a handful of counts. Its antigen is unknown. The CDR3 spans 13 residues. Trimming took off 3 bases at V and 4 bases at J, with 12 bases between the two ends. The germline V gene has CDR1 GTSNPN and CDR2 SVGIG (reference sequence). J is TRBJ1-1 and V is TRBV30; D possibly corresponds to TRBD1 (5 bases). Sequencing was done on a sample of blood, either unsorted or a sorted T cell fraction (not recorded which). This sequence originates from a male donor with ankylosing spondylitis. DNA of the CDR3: TGTGCCTGGAGGACCCAGGGAGTCACTGAAGCTTTCTTT. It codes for CAWRTQGVTEAFF. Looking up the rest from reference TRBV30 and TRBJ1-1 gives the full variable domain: SQTIHQWPATLVQPVGSPLSLECTVEGTSNPNLYWYRQAAGRGLQLLFYSVGIGQISSEVPQNLSASRPQDRQFILSSKKLLLSDSGFYLCAWRTQGVTEAFFGQGTRLTVV.